The TCR beta chain described here comes from a study of T cells in Graves' hyperthyroidism and ophthalmopathy. Study at large: Initial diagnosis, before any treatment, was when peripheral blood was collected.

This clonotype was counted at least ten times. Its antigen is still unknown. CDR1 and CDR2 (germline): KGHDR, SFDVKD. This CDR3 region has 22 residues. With V trimmed by 0 bases and J by 0 bases, 15 bases remained unmatched. It was RNA transcripts that yielded the amplified TCR beta CDR3 regions. TCR CDR3 underwent first-round RT-PCR with the HTBI primer set. TCRdb re-called the multiplex PCR reads with MiXCR, one entry per CDR3 protein. The sample includes around 600,000 distinct CDR3 sequences, 14% of them seen just once. Study-level results: Most thyroid clonotypes expanded above 0.001 appeared in blood too.

The study left out patients who had uncontrolled infection, other autoimmune disease, pregnancy or lactation. This clonotype was obtained from a woman in her fifties or sixties with Graves' ophthalmopathy. The rearrangement joins TRBV24-1 to TRBJ2-2; 10 nucleotides match TRBD2. Material for sequencing was blood. CDR3 in DNA: TGTGCCACCAGTGATTTGTTGCCCGGTGGACTAGCGGAGATGCCGAACACCGGGGAGCTGTTTTTT. The encoded protein is CATSDLLPGGLAEMPNTGELFF.